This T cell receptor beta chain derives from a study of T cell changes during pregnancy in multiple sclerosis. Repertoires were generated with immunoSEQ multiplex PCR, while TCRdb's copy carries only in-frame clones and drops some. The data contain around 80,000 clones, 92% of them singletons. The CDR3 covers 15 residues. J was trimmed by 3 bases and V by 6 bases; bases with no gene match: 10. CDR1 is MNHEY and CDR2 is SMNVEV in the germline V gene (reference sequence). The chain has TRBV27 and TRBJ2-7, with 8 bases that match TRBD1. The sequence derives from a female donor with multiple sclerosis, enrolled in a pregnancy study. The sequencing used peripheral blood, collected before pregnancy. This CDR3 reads CASSALRQGIYEQYF. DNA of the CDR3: TGTGCCAGCAGCGCCCTGAGACAGGGGATCTACGAGCAGTACTTC.